These T cell receptor beta chains were read from a single sample in a study of cytomegalovirus exposure and HLA in healthy donors. The table came from immunoSEQ multiplex PCR; TCRdb's copy has only in-frame clones and leaves some out. The sample gives about 200,000 clones, about 86% of which show up once; 0.31% is in the top ten. Material for sequencing was PBMCs. The receptors derive from a woman in her 30s in good health and CMV-seronegative. Both conserved end residues are part of each CDR3. D genes are given only for firm matches.

D: NA
V: TRBV6-5
CDR3: CASSYSRVRVSEQYF

D: TRBD1
V: TRBV29-1
CDR3: CSVRDRGLTDTQYF

D: TRBD2
V: TRBV19
CDR3: CASSRVYWGGGSYNEQFF

D: NA
V: TRBV20-1
CDR3: CSALNGYEQYF

D: TRBD1
V: TRBV5-4
CDR3: CASSKDRNNEQFF

D: TRBD1
V: TRBV28
CDR3: CASSLPGQGLEEQYF

D: TRBD2
V: TRBV9
CDR3: CASSVASGGNTGELFF

D: NA
V: TRBV7-8
CDR3: CASSRSVGVRGGYTF

D: NA
V: TRBV28
CDR3: CASSLPGERSTDTQYF

D: NA
V: TRBV6-6
CDR3: CASSTQGGREKLLF

D: NA
V: TRBV13
CDR3: CASSSNSFNEQYF

D: NA
V: TRBV28
CDR3: CASSLGGEKLFF

D: TRBD1
V: TRBV5-1
CDR3: CASSRGQGVGTGELFF

D: TRBD1
V: TRBV5-1
CDR3: CASSSTGGENYGYTF

D: TRBD2
V: TRBV5-1
CDR3: CASSLGAGPYEQYF

D: NA
V: TRBV11-2
CDR3: CASSLAGVYEQYF

D: NA
V: TRBV20-1
CDR3: CSASVQNTIYF

D: NA
V: TRBV5-6
CDR3: CASSTGANTGELFF

D: NA
V: TRBV6-5
CDR3: CASSYSDSYSYNEQFF

D: NA
V: TRBV28
CDR3: CASSTMRQYSGNTIYF

D: NA
V: TRBV28
CDR3: CASSPAGWVQPQHF

D: NA
V: TRBV5-4
CDR3: CASSLQGMTYNSPLHF

D: TRBD1
V: TRBV28
CDR3: CASSFSDRNSGANVLTF

D: NA
V: TRBV19
CDR3: CASNPQTSHEQFF

D: NA
V: TRBV15
CDR3: CATSRRGVAAQETQYF

D: NA
V: TRBV5-1
CDR3: CASSLAGTHYEQYF

D: NA
V: TRBV2
CDR3: CASSLSTDTQYF